This T cell receptor (beta chain) was retrieved from a study of blood T cell repertoires in COVID-19. Study summary: Collection of acute and convalescent COVID-19 samples took place in the United States, Italy and Spain. Nucleic acid was either cDNA or gDNA, and it came from T cells, B-cell-depleted T cells, or PBMCs.

Authors' data handling: Using reference gene primer amplification, nucleated cell counts were estimated. Produced via immunoSEQ multiplex PCR; TCRdb's table is partial and in-frame only. V and J calls and clone size follow that table, whereas D and trimming were derived from the DNA. The sample contains tens of thousands of clones, almost 90% of which appear only once. The CDR3 has 13 residues. V was cut by 7 bases and J by 6 bases, with 12 bases left in between. CDR1 MDHEN and CDR2 SYDVKM come from the germline V gene. The specimen was peripheral blood. The receptor was derived from an older woman with active COVID-19. The chain has TRBV28 and TRBJ2-2; the D gene is possibly TRBD2 (6 bases). CDR3 loop: CASTEGRAGELFF. The CDR3 region has the DNA TGTGCCAGCACGGAGGGGCGGGCCGGGGAGCTGTTTTTT.